Presented here are 9 T cell receptor beta chains from one specimen sequenced in a study of T cells expressing NK-cell markers. TCRdb reprocessed the 5' RACE reads; each CDR3 protein has one entry and no DNA is given. The repertoire table contains roughly 430,000 distinct CDR3 sequences. The specimen sequenced was blood T cells: a sorted CD56 or NKG2C T cell subset, CD4+ or CD8+ T cells, or bulk PBMC T cells (not recorded which). The receptor source for this set is a woman between 18 and 75 years old in good health.

The V and J genes are TRBV15 and TRBJ2-2. Germline loops: CDR1 LNHNV, CDR2 YYDKDF (reference sequence). This CDR3 is built from 14 residues. This chain's CDR3 is CATSGQDNTGELFF.

The V and J genes are TRBV20-1 and TRBJ1-6. Germline V gene sequence: CDR1 DFQATT, CDR2 SNEGSKA (reference sequence). This CDR3 has 15 residues. This CDR3 is CSVQAVIPYNSPLHF.

The chain employs TRBV7-9 and TRBJ1-2; TCRdb calls TRBD1, which cannot be checked without DNA. This CDR3 is built from 14 residues. Germline V CDR1 and CDR2: SEHNR, FQNEAQ (reference sequence). The CDR3 is CASSSPGASYGYTF.

The rearrangement links TRBV6-5 to TRBJ2-7; with no DNA, the TCRdb D assignment of TRBD1 cannot be verified. CDR3 size: 16 residues. Germline CDR1 reads MNHEY; CDR2 reads SVGAGI. CDR3 sequence: CASSYIPGQGVHEQYF.

The J gene is TRBJ2-1, the V gene TRBV27; TCRdb calls TRBD2, which cannot be checked without DNA. The CDR3 consists of 14 residues. Germline V gene lookup returns CDR1 MNHEY and CDR2 SMNVEV (reference sequence). The CDR3 reads CASRLAGDYNEQFF.

The chain combines TRBV20-1 with TRBJ2-1; no DNA is available, so the TRBD1 call from TCRdb remains unchecked. CDR3 length: 11 residues. Per germline, CDR1 DFQATT and CDR2 SNEGSKA (reference sequence). The CDR3 sequence: CSASKGNEQFF.

The chain couples TRBV6-1 to TRBJ2-1. This CDR3 has 14 residues. Germline V gene lookup returns CDR1 MNHNS and CDR2 SASEGT. CDR3: CASRSLSGGNEQFF.

V and J are TRBV29-1 and TRBJ2-7; TCRdb returns TRBD1, unconfirmable since there is no DNA. In germline, CDR1 is SQVTM, CDR2 ANQGSEA. The CDR3 totals 13 residues. The CDR3 is CSVGSRVAYEQYF.

The J gene is TRBJ2-7, the V gene TRBV29-1; TCRdb outputs TRBD2, but without DNA this stays unchecked. CDR3 size: 13 residues. Germline V lookup: CDR1 SQVTM, CDR2 ANQGSEA. CDR3 region: CSVVGTSVYEQYF.